This TCR beta chain was captured in a study of human T cells and chemical hapten exposure. Study conclusions and caveats: Versus controls, significantly more large CDR3 similarity clusters arose from expanded TCRs.

Time point of the sample: pre-sensitization, week 0. Treatment described: therapeutic diphenylcyclopropenone sensitization with weekly scalp DPC. Ahead of applying each patch test, blood was sampled. This CDR3 is built from 12 residues. V lost 6 bases and J lost 8; bases outside the gene matches: 4. Germline V lookup: CDR1 KGHSH, CDR2 LQKENI. Individual cDNA molecules in this library carried unique molecular identifiers. Via MiXCR, TCRdb re-called the RACE reads, giving one row per CDR3 protein. The sample lists 62,000 or so distinct CDR3 sequences, over 9.5% occurring once. This clonotype was found a few times. Its antigen is unknown.

The source was whole blood, collected in connection with sensitization to the hapten diphenylcyclopropenone (DPC). This receptor was obtained from a woman between 45 and 60 years old with alopecia areata. Some clones in this sample may be carry-over from other donors' samples. The gene calls are TRBV18 and TRBJ2-1, with TRBD2 matching over 7 bases. This CDR3 reads CASSWAGDEQFF. CDR3 coding DNA: TGTGCCAGCTCGTGGGCGGGGGATGAGCAGTTCTTC.